The T cell receptor (beta chain) under discussion was sequenced for a study of control samples from healthy donors and cancer patients (dated by TCRdb to 2019 to 2021). In this sample, this clone turned up once. The antigen it binds to is not known. Nothing much larger sits one base from this clone, and base qualities are not available. Libraries were prepared through the immunoSEQ multiplex PCR assay. This is the immuneACCESS table as TCRdb keeps it, with only in-frame sequences that have V and J called. A part of the clones is gone; compared with another copy, unresolved V genes explain less than half, and the rest is unexplained. The sample contains about 180,000 clones, roughly 92% of them found a single time. Jointly, the top ten make up over 1.1% of the sample. CDR1 and CDR2 were assigned from the germline V gene as MGHRA and YSYEKL. The CDR3 spans 15 residues, from the cysteine through the phenylalanine. Just the 45-base CDR3 DNA is kept, in frame starting at base 1. Trimming removed 3 bases from V and 2 bases from J; the gene matches leave 3 bases unexplained.

What was sequenced was blood. This TCR was recovered from a young man in good health. This chain is built from TRBV4-1 and TRBJ2-5; 10 bases in the junction line up with TRBD2. In nucleotide form, the sequence is TGCGCCAGCAGCCAGGCTAGCGGGAGTCAAGAGACCCAGTACTTC. Its translation is CASSQASGSQETQYF.